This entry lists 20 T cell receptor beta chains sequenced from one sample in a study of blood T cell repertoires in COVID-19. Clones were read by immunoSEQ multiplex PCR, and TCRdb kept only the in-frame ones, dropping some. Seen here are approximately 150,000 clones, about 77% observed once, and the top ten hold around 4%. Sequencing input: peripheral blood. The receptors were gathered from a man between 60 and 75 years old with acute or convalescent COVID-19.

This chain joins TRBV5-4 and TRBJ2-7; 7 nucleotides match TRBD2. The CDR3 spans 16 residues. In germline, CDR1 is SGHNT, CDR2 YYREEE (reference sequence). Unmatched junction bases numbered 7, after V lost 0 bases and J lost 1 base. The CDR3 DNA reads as TGTGCCAGCAGCTTGGGGGGGGGACCGAATTCCTACGAGCAGTACTTC. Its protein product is CASSLGGGPNSYEQYF. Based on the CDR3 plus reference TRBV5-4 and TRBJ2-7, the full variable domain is ETGVTQSPTHLIKTRGQQVTLRCSSQSGHNTVSWYQQALGQGPQFIFQYYREEENGRGNFPPRFSGLQFPNYSSELNVNALELDDSALYLCASSLGGGPNSYEQYFGPGTRLTVT.

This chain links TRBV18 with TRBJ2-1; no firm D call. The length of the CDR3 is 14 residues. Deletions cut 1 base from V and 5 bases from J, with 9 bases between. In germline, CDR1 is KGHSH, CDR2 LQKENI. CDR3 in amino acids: CASSPLPTNNEQFF. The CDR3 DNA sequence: TGTGCCAGCTCACCACTCCCCACTAACAATGAGCAGTTCTTC.

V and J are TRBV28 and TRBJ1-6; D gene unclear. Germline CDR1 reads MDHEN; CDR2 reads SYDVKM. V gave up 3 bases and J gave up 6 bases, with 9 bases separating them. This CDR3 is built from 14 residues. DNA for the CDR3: TGTGCCAGCAGTTTCAGGCGAACTAATTCACCCCTCCACTTT. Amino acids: CASSFRRTNSPLHF.

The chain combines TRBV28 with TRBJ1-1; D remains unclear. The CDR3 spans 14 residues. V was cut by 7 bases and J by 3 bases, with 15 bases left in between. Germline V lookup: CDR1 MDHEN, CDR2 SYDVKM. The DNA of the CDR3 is TGTGCCAGCACCCAGACTGGTTTTGACACTGAAGCTTTCTTT. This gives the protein CASTQTGFDTEAFF.

DNA of the CDR3: TGTGCCAGCAATAAAAGGGGATCTTACACTGAAGCTTTCTTT. It specifies CASNKRGSYTEAFF. The V and J genes are TRBV6-6 and TRBJ1-1; possible D gene TRBD1, 5 bases. Germline CDR1 MNHNY, CDR2 SVGAGI (reference sequence). With 7 bases removed from V and 3 bases from J, the gap between germline ends came to 15 bases. The CDR3 is 14 residues long.

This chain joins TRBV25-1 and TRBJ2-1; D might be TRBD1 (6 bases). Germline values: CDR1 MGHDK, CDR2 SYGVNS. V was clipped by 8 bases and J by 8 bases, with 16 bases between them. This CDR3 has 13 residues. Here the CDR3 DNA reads TGTGCCAGCCCCCCGGGACAAGTTGATGAGCAGTTCTTC. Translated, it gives CASPPGQVDEQFF.

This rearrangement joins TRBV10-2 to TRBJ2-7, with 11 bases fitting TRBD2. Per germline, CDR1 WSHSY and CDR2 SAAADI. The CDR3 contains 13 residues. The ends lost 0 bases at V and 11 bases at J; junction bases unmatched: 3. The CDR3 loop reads CASSESASGRKYF. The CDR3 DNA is TGCGCCAGCAGTGAGTCTGCTAGCGGGAGGAAGTACTTC.

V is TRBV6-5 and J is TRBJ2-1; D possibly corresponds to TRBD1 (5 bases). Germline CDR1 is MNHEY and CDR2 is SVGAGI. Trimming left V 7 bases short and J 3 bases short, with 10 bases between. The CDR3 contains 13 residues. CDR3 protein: CASTWTNYNEQFF. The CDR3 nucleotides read TGTGCCAGCACTTGGACAAACTACAATGAGCAGTTCTTC.

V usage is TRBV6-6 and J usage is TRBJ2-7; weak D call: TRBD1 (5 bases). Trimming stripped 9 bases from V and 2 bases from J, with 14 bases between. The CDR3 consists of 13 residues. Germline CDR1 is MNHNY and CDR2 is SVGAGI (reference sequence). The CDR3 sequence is CASTPQGTYEQYF. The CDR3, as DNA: TGTGCCAGTACCCCCCAGGGAACCTACGAGCAGTACTTC.

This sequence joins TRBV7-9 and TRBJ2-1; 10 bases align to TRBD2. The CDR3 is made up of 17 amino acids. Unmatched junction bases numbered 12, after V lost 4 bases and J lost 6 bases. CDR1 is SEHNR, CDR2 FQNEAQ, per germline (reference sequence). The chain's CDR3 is CASSSSKSGRAVNEQFF. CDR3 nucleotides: TGTGCCAGCAGCTCATCGAAAAGCGGGAGGGCCGTCAATGAGCAGTTCTTC.

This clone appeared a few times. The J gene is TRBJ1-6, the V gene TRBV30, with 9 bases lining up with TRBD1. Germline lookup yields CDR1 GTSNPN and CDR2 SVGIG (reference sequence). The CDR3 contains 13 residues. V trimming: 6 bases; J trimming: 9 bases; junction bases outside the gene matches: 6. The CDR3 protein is CACPRQGGSPLHF. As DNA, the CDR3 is TGTGCCTGCCCTCGACAGGGGGGTTCACCCCTCCACTTT.

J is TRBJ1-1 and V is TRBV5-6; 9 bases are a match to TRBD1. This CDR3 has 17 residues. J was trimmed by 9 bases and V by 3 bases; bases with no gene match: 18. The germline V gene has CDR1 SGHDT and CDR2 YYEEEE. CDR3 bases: TGTGCCAGCAGCTACATATCAACTACAGGGGGCAGCCTCCAAGCTTTCTTT. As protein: CASSYISTTGGSLQAFF.

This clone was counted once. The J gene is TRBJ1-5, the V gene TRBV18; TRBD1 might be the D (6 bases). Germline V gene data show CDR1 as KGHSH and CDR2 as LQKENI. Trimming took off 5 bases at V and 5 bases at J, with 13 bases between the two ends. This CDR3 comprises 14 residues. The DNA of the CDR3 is TGTGCCAGCTCAGCCCCAGGGGAGTATCAGCCCCAGCATTTT. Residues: CASSAPGEYQPQHF.

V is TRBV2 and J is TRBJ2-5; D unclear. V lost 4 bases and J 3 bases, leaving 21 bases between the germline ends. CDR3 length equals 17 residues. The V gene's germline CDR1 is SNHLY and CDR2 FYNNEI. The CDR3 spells CASSASPRLRSKETQYF. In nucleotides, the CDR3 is TGTGCCAGCAGTGCATCCCCTCGGCTACGGAGTAAAGAGACCCAGTACTTC.

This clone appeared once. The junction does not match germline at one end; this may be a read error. Here the CDR3 reads CASSIAARLNAEAFF. CDR3 DNA: TGTGCCAGTAGTATCGCGGCACGACTGAACGCTGAAGCTTTCTTT. V gene TRBV19 combines with J gene TRBJ1-1; D remains unclear. Germline values: CDR1 LNHDA, CDR2 SQIVND (reference sequence). The length of the CDR3 is 15 residues.

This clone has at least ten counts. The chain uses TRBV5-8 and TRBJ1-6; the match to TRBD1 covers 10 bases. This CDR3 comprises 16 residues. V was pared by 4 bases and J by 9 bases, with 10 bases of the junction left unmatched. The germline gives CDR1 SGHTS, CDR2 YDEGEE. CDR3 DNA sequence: TGTGCCAGCAGCCGTGGGACAGGGGATTTGGGTTCACCCCTCCACTTT. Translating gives CASSRGTGDLGSPLHF.

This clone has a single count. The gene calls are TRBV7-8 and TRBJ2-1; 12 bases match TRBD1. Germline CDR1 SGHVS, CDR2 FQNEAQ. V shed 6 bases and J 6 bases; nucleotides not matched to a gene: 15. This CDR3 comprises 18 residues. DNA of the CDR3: TGTGCCAGCAGTCGAACCTCCACCGGGACAGGGGGCATCAATGAGCAGTTCTTC. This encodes CASSRTSTGTGGINEQFF. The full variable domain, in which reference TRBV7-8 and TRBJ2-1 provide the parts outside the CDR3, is GAGVSQSPRYKVAKRGQDVALRCDPISGHVSLFWYQQALGQGPEFLTYFQNEAQLDKSGLPSDRFFAERPEGSVSTLKIQRTQQEDSAVYLCASSRTSTGTGGINEQFFGPGTRLTVL.

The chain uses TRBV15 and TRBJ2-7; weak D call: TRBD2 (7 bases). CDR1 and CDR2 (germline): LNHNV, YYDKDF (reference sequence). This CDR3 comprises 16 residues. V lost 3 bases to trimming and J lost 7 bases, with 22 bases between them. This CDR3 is CATSSSGGGRLREQYF. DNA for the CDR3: TGTGCCACCAGCAGTTCTGGGGGGGGGCGGCTGCGGGAGCAGTACTTC.

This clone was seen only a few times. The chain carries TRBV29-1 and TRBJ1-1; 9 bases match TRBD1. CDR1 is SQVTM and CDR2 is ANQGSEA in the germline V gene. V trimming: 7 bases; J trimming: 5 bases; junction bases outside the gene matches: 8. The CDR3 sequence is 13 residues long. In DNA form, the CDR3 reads TGCAGCGCTACACAGGGGGCGGGTACTGAAGCTTTCTTT. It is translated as CSATQGAGTEAFF.

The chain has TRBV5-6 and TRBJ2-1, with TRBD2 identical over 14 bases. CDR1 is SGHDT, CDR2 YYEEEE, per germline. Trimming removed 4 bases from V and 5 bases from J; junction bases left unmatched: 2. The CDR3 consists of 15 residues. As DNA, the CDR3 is TGTGCCAGCAGCCGACTAGCGGGAGGGAACAATGAGCAGTTCTTC. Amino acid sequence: CASSRLAGGNNEQFF.